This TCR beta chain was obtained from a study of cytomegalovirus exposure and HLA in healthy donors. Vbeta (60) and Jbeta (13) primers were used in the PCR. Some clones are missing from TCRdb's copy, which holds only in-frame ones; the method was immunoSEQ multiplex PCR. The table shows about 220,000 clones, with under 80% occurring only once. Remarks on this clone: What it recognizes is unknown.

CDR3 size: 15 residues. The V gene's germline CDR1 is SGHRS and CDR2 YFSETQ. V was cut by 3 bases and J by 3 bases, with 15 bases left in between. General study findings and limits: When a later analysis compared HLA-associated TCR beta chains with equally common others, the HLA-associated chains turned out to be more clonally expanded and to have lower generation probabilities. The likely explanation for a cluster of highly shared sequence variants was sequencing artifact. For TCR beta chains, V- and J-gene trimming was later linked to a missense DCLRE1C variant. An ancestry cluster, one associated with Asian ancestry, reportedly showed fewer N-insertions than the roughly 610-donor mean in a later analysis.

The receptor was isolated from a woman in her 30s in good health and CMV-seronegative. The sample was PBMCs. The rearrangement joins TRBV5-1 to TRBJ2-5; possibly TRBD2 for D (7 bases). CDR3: CASSWGRGGEETQYF. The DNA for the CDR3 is TGCGCCAGCAGCTGGGGGAGGGGGGGTGAAGAGACCCAGTACTTC. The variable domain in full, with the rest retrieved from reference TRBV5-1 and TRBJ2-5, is KAGVTQTPRYLIKTRGQQVTLSCSPISGHRSVSWYQQTPGQGLQFLFEYFSETQRNKGNFPGRFSGRQFSNSRSEMNVSTLELGDSALYLCASSWGRGGEETQYFGPGTRLLVL.